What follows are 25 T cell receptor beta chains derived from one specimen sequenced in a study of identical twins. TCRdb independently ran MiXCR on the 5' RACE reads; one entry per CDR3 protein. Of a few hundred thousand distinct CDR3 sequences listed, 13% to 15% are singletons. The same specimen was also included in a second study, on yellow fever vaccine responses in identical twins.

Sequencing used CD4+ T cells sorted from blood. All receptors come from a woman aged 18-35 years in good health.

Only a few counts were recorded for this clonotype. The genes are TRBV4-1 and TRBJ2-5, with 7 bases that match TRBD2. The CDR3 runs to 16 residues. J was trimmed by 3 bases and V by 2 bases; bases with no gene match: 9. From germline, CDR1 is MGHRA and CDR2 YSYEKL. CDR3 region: CASSQSPGLLEETQYF. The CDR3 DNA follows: TGCGCCAGCAGCCAAAGCCCGGGACTATTAGAAGAGACCCAGTACTTC.

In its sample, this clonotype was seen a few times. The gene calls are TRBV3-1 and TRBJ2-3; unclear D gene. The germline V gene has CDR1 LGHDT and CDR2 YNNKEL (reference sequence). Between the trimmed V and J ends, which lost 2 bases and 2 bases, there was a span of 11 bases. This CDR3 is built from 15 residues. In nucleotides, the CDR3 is TGTGCCAGCAGCCAATCCTTCTCTCCCACAGATACGCAGTATTTT. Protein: CASSQSFSPTDTQYF.

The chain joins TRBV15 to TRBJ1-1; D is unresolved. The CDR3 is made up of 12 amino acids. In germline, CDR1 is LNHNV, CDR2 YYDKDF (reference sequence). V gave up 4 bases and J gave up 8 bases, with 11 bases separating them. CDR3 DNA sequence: TGTGCCACCAGCACCAATGGCGGGGAAGCTTTCTTT. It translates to CATSTNGGEAFF.

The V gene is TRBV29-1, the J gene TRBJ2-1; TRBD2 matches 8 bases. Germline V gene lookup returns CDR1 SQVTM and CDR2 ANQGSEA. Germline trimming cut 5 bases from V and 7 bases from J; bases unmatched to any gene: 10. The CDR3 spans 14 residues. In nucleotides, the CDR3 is TGCAGCGTTCGCCCAGCGGGAGTTCCTAATGAGCAGTTCTTC. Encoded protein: CSVRPAGVPNEQFF.

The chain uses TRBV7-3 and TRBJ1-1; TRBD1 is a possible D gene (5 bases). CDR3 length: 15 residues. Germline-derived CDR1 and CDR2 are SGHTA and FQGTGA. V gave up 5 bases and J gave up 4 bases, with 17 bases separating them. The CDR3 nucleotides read TGTGCCAGCAGCCCCCACGGCCTGGGGGTCACTGAAGCTTTCTTT. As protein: CASSPHGLGVTEAFF.

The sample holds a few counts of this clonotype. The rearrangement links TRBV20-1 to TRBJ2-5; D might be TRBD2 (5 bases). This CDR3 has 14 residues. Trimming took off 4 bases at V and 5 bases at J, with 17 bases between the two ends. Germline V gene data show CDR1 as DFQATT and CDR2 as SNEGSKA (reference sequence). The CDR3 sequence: CSATFGSGKETQYF. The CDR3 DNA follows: TGCAGTGCTACCTTTGGGTCCGGGAAGGAGACCCAGTACTTC.

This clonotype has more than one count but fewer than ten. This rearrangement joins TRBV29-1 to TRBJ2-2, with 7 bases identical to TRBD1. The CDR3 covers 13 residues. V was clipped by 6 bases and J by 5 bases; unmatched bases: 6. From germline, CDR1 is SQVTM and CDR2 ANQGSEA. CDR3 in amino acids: CSVTDRVTGELFF. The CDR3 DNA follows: TGCAGCGTAACCGACAGGGTTACCGGGGAGCTGTTTTTT.

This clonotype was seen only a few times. The CDR3 nucleotides read TGTGCCAGTAGTAGAGAGGACAGGCCCAACAATGAGCAGTTCTTC. This encodes CASSREDRPNNEQFF. This rearrangement joins TRBV19 to TRBJ2-1; TRBD1 agrees at 7 bases. CDR3 size: 15 residues. The junction had 8 bases not matched to a gene; V was cut back by 4 bases and J by 5 bases. CDR1 LNHDA and CDR2 SQIVND come from the germline V gene (reference sequence). Full variable domain (missing parts from reference TRBV19 and TRBJ2-1): DGGITQSPKYLFRKEGQNVTLSCEQNLNHDAMYWYRQDPGQGLRLIYYSQIVNDFQKGDIAEGYSVSREKKESFPLTVTSAQKNPTAFYLCASSREDRPNNEQFFGPGTRLTVL.

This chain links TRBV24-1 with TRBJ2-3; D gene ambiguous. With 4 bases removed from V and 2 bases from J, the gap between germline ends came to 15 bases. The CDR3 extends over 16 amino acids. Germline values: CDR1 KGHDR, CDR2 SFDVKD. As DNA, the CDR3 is TGTGCCACCAGTGACCCCGGACCTCAGTACACAGATACGCAGTATTTT. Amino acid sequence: CATSDPGPQYTDTQYF.

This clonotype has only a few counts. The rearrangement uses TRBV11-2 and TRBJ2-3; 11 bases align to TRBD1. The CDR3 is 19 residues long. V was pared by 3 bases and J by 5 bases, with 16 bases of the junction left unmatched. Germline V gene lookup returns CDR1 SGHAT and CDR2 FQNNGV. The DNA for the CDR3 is TGTGCCAGCAGCTTCGACCGAACTACCGGACAGGGGGCTAGAGATACGCAGTATTTT. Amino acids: CASSFDRTTGQGARDTQYF.

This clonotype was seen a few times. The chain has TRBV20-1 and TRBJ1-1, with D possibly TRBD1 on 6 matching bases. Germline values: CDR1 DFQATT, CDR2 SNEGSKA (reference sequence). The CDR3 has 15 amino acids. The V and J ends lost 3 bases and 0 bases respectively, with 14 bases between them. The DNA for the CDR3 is TGCAGTGCTAGCAGGGGAGTGGGGATGAACACTGAAGCTTTCTTT. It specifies CSASRGVGMNTEAFF.

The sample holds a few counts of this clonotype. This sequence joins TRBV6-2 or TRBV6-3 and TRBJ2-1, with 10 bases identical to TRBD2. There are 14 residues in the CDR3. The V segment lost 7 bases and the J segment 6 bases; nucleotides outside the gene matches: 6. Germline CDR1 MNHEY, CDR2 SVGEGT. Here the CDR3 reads CASTSGRIANEQFF. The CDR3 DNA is TGTGCCAGCACTAGCGGGAGAATCGCCAATGAGCAGTTCTTC.

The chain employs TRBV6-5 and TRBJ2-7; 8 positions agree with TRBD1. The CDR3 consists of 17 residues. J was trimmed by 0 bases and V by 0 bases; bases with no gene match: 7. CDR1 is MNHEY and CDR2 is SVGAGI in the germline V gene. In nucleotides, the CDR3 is TGTGCCAGCAGTTACTCATGGACAGGGAGGAGCTCCTACGAGCAGTACTTC. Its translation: CASSYSWTGRSSYEQYF.

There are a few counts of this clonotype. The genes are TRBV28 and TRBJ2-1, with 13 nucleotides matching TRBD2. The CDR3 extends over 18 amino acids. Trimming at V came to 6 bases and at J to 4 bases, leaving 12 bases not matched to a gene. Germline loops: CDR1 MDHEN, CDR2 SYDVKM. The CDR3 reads CASSPLRTSGSLYNEQFF. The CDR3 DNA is TGTGCCAGCAGCCCCCTGCGGACTAGCGGGAGTTTATACAATGAGCAGTTCTTC.

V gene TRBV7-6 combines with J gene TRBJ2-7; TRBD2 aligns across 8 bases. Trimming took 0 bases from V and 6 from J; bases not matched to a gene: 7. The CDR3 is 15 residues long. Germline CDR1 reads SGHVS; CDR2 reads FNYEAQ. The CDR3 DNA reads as TGTGCCAGCAGCTTAGCCAGCGGGAGCCTCGGCGAGCAGTACTTC. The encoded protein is CASSLASGSLGEQYF. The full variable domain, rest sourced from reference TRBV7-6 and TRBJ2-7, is GAGVSQSPRYKVTKRGQDVALRCDPISGHVSLYWYRQALGQGPEFLTYFNYEAQQDKSGLPNDRFSAERPEGSISTLTIQRTEQRDSAMYRCASSLASGSLGEQYFGPGTRLTVT.

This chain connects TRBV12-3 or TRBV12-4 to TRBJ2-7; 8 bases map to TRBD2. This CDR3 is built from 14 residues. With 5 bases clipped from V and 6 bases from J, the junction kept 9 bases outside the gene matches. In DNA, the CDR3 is TGTGCCAGCAGTCGCCCGGGGGGGGTGGGCGAGCAGTACTTC. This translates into CASSRPGGVGEQYF.

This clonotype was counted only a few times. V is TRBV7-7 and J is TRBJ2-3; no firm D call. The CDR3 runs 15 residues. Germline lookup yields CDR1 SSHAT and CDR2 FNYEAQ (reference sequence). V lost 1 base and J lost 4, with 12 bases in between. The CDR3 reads CASSLGRSRADTQYF. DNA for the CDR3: TGTGCCAGCAGCTTAGGCCGGAGCCGCGCAGATACGCAGTATTTT.

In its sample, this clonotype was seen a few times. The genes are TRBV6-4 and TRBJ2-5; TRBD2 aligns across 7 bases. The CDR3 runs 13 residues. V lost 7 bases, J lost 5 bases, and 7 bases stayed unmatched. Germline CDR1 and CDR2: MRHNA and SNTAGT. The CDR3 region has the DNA TGTGCCAGCACTCAGCGGGAAAGGGAGACCCAGTACTTC. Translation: CASTQRERETQYF.

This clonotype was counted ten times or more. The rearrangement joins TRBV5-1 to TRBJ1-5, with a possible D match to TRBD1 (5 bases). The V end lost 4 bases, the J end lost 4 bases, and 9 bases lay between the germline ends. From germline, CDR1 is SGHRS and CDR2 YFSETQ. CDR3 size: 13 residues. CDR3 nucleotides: TGCGCCAGCAGCGTGGCAGGGAATCAGCCCCAGCATTTT. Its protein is CASSVAGNQPQHF.

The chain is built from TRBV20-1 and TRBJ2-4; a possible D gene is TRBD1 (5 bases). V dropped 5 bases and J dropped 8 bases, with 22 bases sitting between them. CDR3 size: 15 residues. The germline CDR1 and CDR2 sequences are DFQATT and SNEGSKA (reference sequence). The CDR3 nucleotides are TGCAGTGCTGCCCAGGGTCCGGCCTGGAGTGACATTCAGTACTTC. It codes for CSAAQGPAWSDIQYF.

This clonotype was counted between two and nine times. The CDR3 sequence is CSVGVAGSLHTGELFF. CDR3 sequence (DNA): TGCAGCGTTGGAGTAGCGGGTTCACTCCACACCGGGGAGCTGTTTTTT. V and J are TRBV29-1 and TRBJ2-2, with TRBD2 matching over 7 bases. The CDR3 is 16 amino acids. V was pared by 4 bases and J by 3 bases, with 11 bases of the junction left unmatched. CDR1 SQVTM and CDR2 ANQGSEA come from the germline V gene.

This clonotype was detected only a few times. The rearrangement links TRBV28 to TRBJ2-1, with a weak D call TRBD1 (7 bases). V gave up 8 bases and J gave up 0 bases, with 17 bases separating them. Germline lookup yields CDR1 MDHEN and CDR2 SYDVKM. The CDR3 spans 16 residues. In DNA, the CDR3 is TGTGCCAGCCTATACAGGGGACTGAGCTCCTACAATGAGCAGTTCTTC. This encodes CASLYRGLSSYNEQFF.

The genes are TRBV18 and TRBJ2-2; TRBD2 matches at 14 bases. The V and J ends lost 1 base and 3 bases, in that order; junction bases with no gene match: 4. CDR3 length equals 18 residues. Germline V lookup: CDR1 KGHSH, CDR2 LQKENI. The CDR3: CASSPRGLAGAYTGELFF. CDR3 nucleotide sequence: TGTGCCAGCTCACCACGGGGACTAGCGGGGGCCTACACCGGGGAGCTGTTTTTT.

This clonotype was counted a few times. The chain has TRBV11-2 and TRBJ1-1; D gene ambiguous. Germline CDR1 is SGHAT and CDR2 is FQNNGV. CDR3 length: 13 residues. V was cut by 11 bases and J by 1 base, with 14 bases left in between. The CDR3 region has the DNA TGTGCCGGCGGGGAGGGAGCGAACACTGAAGCTTTCTTT. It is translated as CAGGEGANTEAFF.

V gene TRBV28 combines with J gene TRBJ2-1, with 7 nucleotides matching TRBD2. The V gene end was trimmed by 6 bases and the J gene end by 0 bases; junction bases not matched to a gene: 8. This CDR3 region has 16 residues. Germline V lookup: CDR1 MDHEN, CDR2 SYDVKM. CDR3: CASSPGSGNSYNEQFF. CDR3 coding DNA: TGTGCCAGCAGCCCAGGGAGCGGGAACTCCTACAATGAGCAGTTCTTC.